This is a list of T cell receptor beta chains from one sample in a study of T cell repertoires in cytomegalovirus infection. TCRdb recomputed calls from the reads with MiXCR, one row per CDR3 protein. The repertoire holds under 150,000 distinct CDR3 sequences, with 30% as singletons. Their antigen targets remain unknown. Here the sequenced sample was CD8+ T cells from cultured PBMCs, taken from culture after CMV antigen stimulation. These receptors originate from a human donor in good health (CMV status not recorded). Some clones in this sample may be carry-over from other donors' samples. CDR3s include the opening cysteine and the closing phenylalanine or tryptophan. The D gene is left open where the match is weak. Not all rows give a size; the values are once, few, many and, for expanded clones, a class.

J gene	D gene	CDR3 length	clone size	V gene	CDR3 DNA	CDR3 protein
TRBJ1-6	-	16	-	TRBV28	TGTGCCAGCAGTGAGTTCTTGAGGGTTGGGGATTCACCCCTCCACTTT	CASSEFLRVGDSPLHF
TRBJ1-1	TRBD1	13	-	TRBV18	TGTGCCAGCGAGCGACAGGGGAACACTGAAGCTTTCTTT	CASERQGNTEAFF
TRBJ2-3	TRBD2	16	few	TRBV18	TGTGCCAGCTCATCACCGAAGCGGGGGCTCACAGATACGCAGTATTTT	CASSSPKRGLTDTQYF
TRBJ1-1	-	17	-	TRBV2	TGTGCCAGCAGTGAATACGAGGCCTTGTTGGTGAACACTGAAGCTTTCTTT	CASSEYEALLVNTEAFF
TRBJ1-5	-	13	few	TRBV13	TGTGCCAGCAGCTCGGGACATGGTCAGCCCCAGCATTTT	CASSSGHGQPQHF
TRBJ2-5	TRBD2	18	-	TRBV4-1	TGCGCCAGCAGCCAGACACGGACTAGCGGGGGGTACCAAGAGACCCAGTACTTC	CASSQTRTSGGYQETQYF
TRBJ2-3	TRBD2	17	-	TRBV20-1	TGCAGTGCTAGACTAGCGGGGGGATCGCTTATGACAGATACGCAGTATTTT	CSARLAGGSLMTDTQYF
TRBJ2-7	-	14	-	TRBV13	TGTGCCAGCAGCCCCCGGTCCGTGGGGCGTGAGCAGTACTTC	CASSPRSVGREQYF
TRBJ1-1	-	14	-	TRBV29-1	TGCAGCGTTCGGCTTCAATCAGGGACCACTGAAGCTTTCTTT	CSVRLQSGTTEAFF
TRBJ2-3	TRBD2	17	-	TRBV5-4	TGTGCCAGCAGCCCCTGGACTAGCGGGGGGGCAGCAGATACGCAGTATTTT	CASSPWTSGGAADTQYF
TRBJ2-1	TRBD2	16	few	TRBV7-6	TGTGCCAGCAGCTCCTCCCAGCGGGGGTCCTACAATGAGCAGTTCTTC	CASSSSQRGSYNEQFF
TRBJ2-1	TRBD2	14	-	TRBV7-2	TGTGCCAGCAGCTTACTAGCGGGGGGACTTGAGCAGTTCTTC	CASSLLAGGLEQFF
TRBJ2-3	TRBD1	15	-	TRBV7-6	TGTGCCAGCAGCTACGACAGGGGGCTAACAGATACGCAGTATTTT	CASSYDRGLTDTQYF
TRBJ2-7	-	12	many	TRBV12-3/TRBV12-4	TGTGCCAGCAGTCCAACAGGCTACGAGCAGTACTTC	CASSPTGYEQYF
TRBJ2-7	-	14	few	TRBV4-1	TGCGCCAGCAGCCAAGTCCCGGACATCTACGAGCAGTACTTC	CASSQVPDIYEQYF
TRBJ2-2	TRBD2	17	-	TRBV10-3	TGTGCCATCAGTGAGCCTCTAGCGGGGAGGGACACCGGGGAGCTGTTTTTT	CAISEPLAGRDTGELFF
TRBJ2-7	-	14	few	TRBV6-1	TGTGCCAGCAGTGAGGGGGCACGAACCTACGAGCAGTACTTC	CASSEGARTYEQYF